This TCR beta chain was captured by sequencing in a study of cytotoxic CD8 clonotypes in ibrutinib-treated CLL (TCRdb year 2021). As for the study more broadly: The cohort had some eleven relapsed/refractory and some 15 treatment-naive patients; about 17 were IGHV unmutated. An average of 255,043 productive templates and approximately 91,000 productive rearrangements was obtained per sample. All remission and progressive disease samples were collected while patients were still receiving ibrutinib. Cryopreserved peripheral blood mononuclear cells were collected before treatment, at response, and at either disease progression or sustained remission. Response samples were taken after a median of roughly 12 months on treatment, ranging from about 6 to 40 months. Partial responses were observed in roughly 24 patients and complete responses in 2; after a median follow-up of 68 months, remission was maintained in 15 or so patients and progression was observed in roughly twelve. Of the approximately 90 people in the trial, approximately 26 had longitudinal samples available.

Study-wide conclusions, independent of this receptor: Baseline clonality was found to be higher than that of age-matched healthy donors and was strongly correlated with circulating CD8+ T-cell counts. Lymph node repertoires were not examined, and the timing of sampling was not matched between patients in sustained remission and those whose disease progressed. An increase in clonality was observed at ibrutinib response, with clonality remaining stable during sustained remission and falling back toward baseline at progression. Public clonotypes were rare and either shrank or stayed stable during treatment, and the rise in clonality at ibrutinib response reflected expansion of private clonotypes.

The sample's time point label is to be understood as: approximately 25 months on ibrutinib. For TCR beta library preparation, 1.5 to 2.5 micrograms of genomic DNA was extracted from cryopreserved PBMCs. Longitudinal blood samples from CLL patients on ibrutinib monotherapy were analyzed using high-throughput TCR beta sequencing. Patients were enrolled in a phase 2 open-label single-center ibrutinib monotherapy trial. On this clone: The specificity of this receptor is unknown. No per-base quality is available; no much larger clone lies one base away.

From its cysteine to its phenylalanine, the CDR3 spans 16 amino acids. Only CDR3 DNA is held: 48 bases, read in frame from base 1. The V end loses 9 bases and the J end loses 5 bases, and a stretch of 23 bases separates them. The CDR1 and CDR2 encoded by the germline V gene are MDHEN and SYDVKM. The goal of deep resolution MiSeq sequencing was a depth between 1 in 1 million and 1 in 200,000 T cells, and coverage averaged 10x per clonotype. TCR beta libraries were generated with the immunoSEQ hsTCRB Kit. Processing in the source paper ran as follows. ImmunoSEQ Data Assistant and ImmunoSEQ Analyzer were used for data analysis, and V, D and J genes were assigned according to IMGT definitions. Clonality, with values ranging from 0 to 1, was calculated as one minus the normalized Shannon entropy of productive rearrangement frequencies. Only overrepresented clonotypes making up at least 0.05% of each patient's repertoire were included in the public clonotype analysis. Thirteen age-matched healthy donor repertoires from immuneACCESS served as clonality controls. TCRdb stores this immuneACCESS table with in-frame sequences only. Part of the clones is absent; in the studies checked, under half of the shortfall reflects unresolved V genes, and no reason is known for the rest. The V and J calls and the clone size are those of that table, but D and trimming were determined from the DNA. For this sample the table gives some 130,000 clones, of which approximately 83% were detected only once. Clones ranked in the top ten supply about 2% of the sample.

The chain was built from TRBV28 and TRBJ2-1; the D region possibly corresponds to TRBD2 (6 bases align). The clonotype originates from a human donor with chronic lymphocytic leukemia. The specimen comprised PBMCs, sampled after 24 months of ibrutinib treatment. The sequenced DNA is TGTGCCAGTTCTCAACCTAACTGGGACTGGGACAATGAGCAGTTCTTC. Its translation reads: CASSQPNWDWDNEQFF.